These 28 T cell receptor beta chains share one sample of origin, sequenced in a study of blood T cells in healthy people across ages. Primers used in a second PCR of roughly 6 to 12 cycles were a sample-barcoded 5' primer and a J-beta primer mix. TCRdb fed the 5' RACE reads into MiXCR, producing one record per CDR3 protein. Of 1.5 million to 2 million distinct CDR3 sequences detected, roughly 30% appear once; the ten largest clones hold 7.7%. The sequencing input was blood. Receptors were obtained from a woman aged 25 to 39 in good health.

The chain combines TRBV6-5 with TRBJ1-1; 7 nucleotides match TRBD1. The V segment lost 9 bases and the J segment 1 base; nucleotides outside the gene matches: 11. Germline CDR1 MNHEY, CDR2 SVGAGI. This CDR3 is built from 15 residues. The CDR3 region has the DNA TGTGCCAGTTCATTCAGACAGGGCCCGAACACTGAAGCTTTCTTT. It specifies CASSFRQGPNTEAFF.

The rearrangement links TRBV27 to TRBJ1-5, with D possibly matching TRBD1 (6 bases). Germline V gene data show CDR1 as MNHEY and CDR2 as SMNVEV (reference sequence). V was trimmed by 3 bases and J by 5 bases, leaving 14 bases between them. This CDR3 is 15 amino acids long. For the CDR3, the DNA is TGTGCCAGCAGTTTGGGGGCGGGGGCCCATCAGCCCCAGCATTTT. Protein sequence: CASSLGAGAHQPQHF.

The chain recombines TRBV7-2 with TRBJ2-1; maybe TRBD1 (6 bases). CDR1 is SGHTA, CDR2 FQGNSA, per germline. V lost 4 bases to trimming and J lost 1 base, with 11 bases between them. The length of the CDR3 is 15 residues. This CDR3 is CTSSSRTVSYNEQFF. The DNA for the CDR3 is TGTACCAGCAGCTCGAGGACAGTTTCCTACAATGAGCAGTTCTTC.

A few counts support this clonotype. The gene calls are TRBV29-1 and TRBJ1-1; D is possibly TRBD1 (6 bases). Trimming cost V 7 bases and J 1 base, with 13 bases left between them. In germline, CDR1 is SQVTM, CDR2 ANQGSEA. The CDR3 sequence is 13 residues long. The CDR3: CSAEGGQNTEAFF. DNA for the CDR3: TGCAGCGCCGAGGGGGGGCAGAACACTGAAGCTTTCTTT.

In regard to this clonotype: The germline gene is not matched at one end of the junction; a read error may be the cause. The chain uses TRBV6-6 and TRBJ2-7, with 8 positions matching TRBD2. This CDR3 region has 15 residues. The germline CDR1 and CDR2 sequences are MNHNY and SVGAGI (reference sequence). Written as DNA, the CDR3 is TGTGCCGGCAACCGCGGGGTAGCGGGAACCTACGATCAGTACTTC. Translated: CAGNRGVAGTYDQYF.

The chain carries TRBV19 and TRBJ1-1; 7 bases line up with TRBD1. This CDR3 has 14 residues. Germline assignment: CDR1 LNHDA and CDR2 SQIVND (reference sequence). Trimming cost V 3 bases and J 2 bases; bases outside gene matches: 3. The CDR3 here is CASSIAGGNTEAFF. The DNA for the CDR3 is TGTGCCAGTAGTATTGCAGGGGGAAACACTGAAGCTTTCTTT. Looking up the rest from reference TRBV19 and TRBJ1-1 gives the full variable domain: DGGITQSPKYLFRKEGQNVTLSCEQNLNHDAMYWYRQDPGQGLRLIYYSQIVNDFQKGDIAEGYSVSREKKESFPLTVTSAQKNPTAFYLCASSIAGGNTEAFFGQGTRLTVV.

The chain has TRBV6-1 and TRBJ2-3, with TRBD2 matching over 11 bases. V gave up 1 base and J gave up 1 base; unmatched junction bases: 7. CDR3 length equals 18 residues. Looked up from germline, CDR1 is MNHNS and CDR2 is SASEGT. DNA for the CDR3: TGTGCCAGCAGTGAAGGGGCTAGTAGCGGGGGGGGCACAGATACGCAGTATTTT. Its translation: CASSEGASSGGGTDTQYF.

This clonotype was seen repeatedly, ten times or more. The chain recombines TRBV29-1 with TRBJ2-1; 7 nucleotides line up with TRBD2. This CDR3 comprises 14 residues. Germline V gene data show CDR1 as SQVTM and CDR2 as ANQGSEA. The J segment lost 5 bases and the V segment lost 5 bases, leaving 9 bases of the junction unmatched. Here the CDR3 DNA reads TGCAGCGTTTGGCGCCAGCGGGAAAACAATGAGCAGTTCTTC. It specifies CSVWRQRENNEQFF.

This clonotype was seen at least ten times. This CDR3 is CASSVGKGGETQYF. CDR3 coding DNA: TGTGCCAGCAGCGTAGGAAAGGGGGGAGAGACCCAGTACTTC. The rearrangement uses TRBV9 and TRBJ2-5, with D possibly being TRBD1 or TRBD2 (6 bases each). Trimming removed 0 bases from V and 4 bases from J, with 10 bases in between. This CDR3 contains 14 residues. CDR1 SGDLS and CDR2 YYNGEE come from the germline V gene.

CDR3 DNA: TGTGCCAGCAGCTTAGAGGTTGGGACTGCCCGCTACACCTTC. It yields the protein CASSLEVGTARYTF. The V call is TRBV7-9, the J call TRBJ1-2; a possible D gene is TRBD1 (5 bases). The germline V gene encodes CDR1 SEHNR and CDR2 FQNEAQ (reference sequence). V was shortened by 1 base and J by 9 bases, with 15 bases between the two germline ends. The CDR3 covers 14 residues.

This clonotype was counted between two and nine times. V usage is TRBV9 and J usage is TRBJ1-6; TRBD1 matches 7 bases. This CDR3 is 15 amino acids long. Germline CDR1 and CDR2: SGDLS and YYNGEE. V shed 0 bases and J 6 bases; nucleotides not matched to a gene: 3. DNA for the CDR3: TGTGCCAGCAGCGTAGCTGGGGACAGTAATTCACCCCTCCACTTT. This sequence encodes CASSVAGDSNSPLHF.

The CDR3, as DNA: TGTGCTAGTGGTCCCCCGGGACAGGGGTTTCAGGAGACCCAGTACTTC. It specifies CASGPPGQGFQETQYF. V usage is TRBV12-5 and J usage is TRBJ2-5; TRBD1 agrees at 10 bases. The CDR3 is 16 residues long. The germline gives CDR1 LGHNT, CDR2 FRNRAP. V shed 5 bases and J 5 bases; nucleotides not matched to a gene: 11.

The rearrangement joins TRBV20-1 to TRBJ2-1; the D gene is possibly TRBD2 (6 bases). This CDR3 is 15 amino acids long. Germline V CDR1 and CDR2: DFQATT, SNEGSKA (reference sequence). V lost 0 bases and J lost 5, with 14 bases in between. The CDR3 loop reads CSAREGLRPHNEQFF. In nucleotides, the CDR3 is TGCAGTGCTAGAGAGGGACTTAGACCGCACAATGAGCAGTTCTTC.

Points on this clonotype: A read error may explain this, as a much larger clone is one base away. V usage is TRBV13 and J usage is TRBJ1-1; a possible D gene is TRBD1 (6 bases). The CDR3 totals 12 residues. From germline, CDR1 is PRHDT and CDR2 FYEKMQ (reference sequence). The CDR3 protein is CASSFGGTEACF. CDR3 bases: TGTGCCAGCAGCTTCGGGGGCACTGAAGCTTGCTTT.

The chain employs TRBV2 and TRBJ2-3; the match to TRBD2 covers 13 bases. Trimming cost V 11 bases and J 1 base; bases outside gene matches: 9. There are 16 residues in the CDR3. The germline V gene has CDR1 SNHLY and CDR2 FYNNEI. This chain's CDR3 is CAAGTSGNRGTDTQYF. CDR3 DNA: TGTGCCGCCGGGACTAGCGGGAATCGGGGCACAGATACGCAGTATTTT.

This clonotype was detected only a few times. The chain employs TRBV6-5 and TRBJ1-6; D might be TRBD1 (6 bases). Germline V CDR1 and CDR2: MNHEY, SVGAGI. The CDR3 length is 14 residues. V lost 8 bases, J lost 9 bases, and 17 bases lay in between. In DNA form, the CDR3 reads TGTGCCAGCCGAACAGGGACCTGGCCTTCACCCCTCCACTTT. Its protein product is CASRTGTWPSPLHF.

The V and J genes are TRBV5-1 and TRBJ1-6, with D unresolved. The germline V gene has CDR1 SGHRS and CDR2 YFSETQ. Trimming removed 4 bases at V and 6 bases at J, with 11 bases between. This CDR3 is 14 amino acids long. CDR3 nucleotide sequence: TGCGCCAGCAGCCCCTCGGCGGGTAATTCACCCCTCCACTTT. Its protein product is CASSPSAGNSPLHF.

This clonotype occurred a few times. The chain has TRBV4-1 and TRBJ2-5; D is unclear. Trimming pared 1 base from V and 11 bases from J, leaving 14 bases between. Germline-derived CDR1 and CDR2 are MGHRA and YSYEKL. The CDR3 spans 13 residues. The CDR3 here is CASSQGGIYKQYF. CDR3 DNA: TGCGCCAGCAGCCAAGGTGGCATCTACAAGCAGTACTTC.

This clonotype was seen a few times. The chain is built from TRBV9 and TRBJ2-1; 8 bases agree with TRBD2. Germline V gives CDR1 SGDLS, CDR2 YYNGEE. The CDR3 length is 16 residues. V lost 6 bases, J lost 6 bases, and 14 bases stayed unmatched. CDR3 bases: TGTGCCAGCAACTCTCCCCGGGGGGGGCCCAGCAATGAGCAGTTCTTC. Its translation is CASNSPRGGPSNEQFF.

Only a few counts were recorded for this clonotype. The rearrangement uses TRBV7-9 and TRBJ2-5; 7 bases are a match to TRBD1. The CDR3 contains 15 residues. The V segment lost 5 bases and the J segment 1 base; nucleotides outside the gene matches: 7. Germline CDR1 and CDR2: SEHNR and FQNEAQ (reference sequence). CDR3 amino acids: CASSPGGTAQETQYF. CDR3 in DNA: TGTGCCAGCAGCCCTGGTGGGACAGCCCAAGAGACCCAGTACTTC.

For this clonotype: Germline is not matched at one junction end, which may reflect a read error. V is TRBV10-3 and J is TRBJ2-1; 11 positions agree with TRBD2. The length of the CDR3 is 16 residues. Germline CDR1 ENHRY, CDR2 SYGVKD. Written as DNA, the CDR3 is TGTGCCATCGGTGAGTCCGGACTAGCGGGCAACAATGAGCAGTTCTTC. The encoded protein is CAIGESGLAGNNEQFF.

The chain joins TRBV29-1 to TRBJ2-2, with a possible D match to TRBD2 (5 bases). V lost 7 bases and J 5 bases, leaving 14 bases between the germline ends. The germline V gene encodes CDR1 SQVTM and CDR2 ANQGSEA. The CDR3 is 13 amino acids. CDR3 amino acids: CSAIGGGTGELFF. The CDR3 nucleotides read TGCAGCGCCATAGGCGGCGGGACCGGGGAGCTGTTTTTT.

The V and J genes are TRBV6-1 and TRBJ2-5; TRBD1 aligns across 9 bases. With 9 bases clipped from V and 11 bases from J, the junction kept 16 bases outside the gene matches. There are 14 residues in the CDR3. Germline V gene lookup returns CDR1 MNHNS and CDR2 SASEGT. The CDR3 DNA is TGTGCCAGTTACCCGGGACAGGGAATATCACGGCAGTACTTC. Protein sequence: CASYPGQGISRQYF.

This clonotype was seen more than once but under ten times. The V and J genes are TRBV20-1 and TRBJ2-3; TRBD2 aligns across 14 bases. Germline V lookup: CDR1 DFQATT, CDR2 SNEGSKA (reference sequence). The CDR3 runs 16 residues. The junction had 3 bases not matched to a gene; V was cut back by 3 bases and J by 1 base. The CDR3 bases are TGCAGTGCTAGCGGGACTAGCGGGAGTCGCACAGATACGCAGTATTTT. This encodes CSASGTSGSRTDTQYF.

V gene TRBV3-1 combines with J gene TRBJ2-2; 8 nucleotides agree with TRBD1. The CDR3 consists of 18 residues. Germline CDR1 reads LGHDT; CDR2 reads YNNKEL (reference sequence). The trim removed 8 bases at V and 6 bases at J, leaving 20 bases unmatched. CDR3 DNA sequence: TGTGCCAGCCTCGCAAAAAGAGAGGGGGACAGGTTCGCCGGGGAGCTGTTTTTT. Its protein product is CASLAKREGDRFAGELFF.

The rearrangement uses TRBV28 and TRBJ2-7; possible D gene TRBD1, 5 bases. Trimming removed 5 bases from V and 6 bases from J, with 11 bases in between. Looked up from germline, CDR1 is MDHEN and CDR2 is SYDVKM. This CDR3 has 12 residues. The CDR3 sequence is CASSKQVSEQYF. CDR3 coding DNA: TGTGCCAGCAGTAAACAGGTATCCGAGCAGTACTTC.

DNA for the CDR3: TGTGCCTTACCAGGCCTAGCGGGAGGGTGGACCGGGGAGCTGTTTTTT. It translates to CALPGLAGGWTGELFF. The chain has TRBV7-2 and TRBJ2-2, with 12 positions matching TRBD2. There are 16 residues in the CDR3. The germline V gene has CDR1 SGHTA and CDR2 FQGNSA. With 11 bases clipped from V and 5 bases from J, the junction kept 12 bases outside the gene matches. The complete variable domain, with remaining parts taken from reference TRBV7-2 and TRBJ2-2, reads GAGVSQSPSNKVTEKGKDVELRCDPISGHTALYWYRQSLGQGLEFLIYFQGNSAPDKSGLPSDRFSAERTGGSVSTLTIQRTQQEDSAVYLCALPGLAGGWTGELFFGEGSRLTVL.

Only a few counts were recorded for this clonotype. The J gene is TRBJ2-1, the V gene TRBV5-1; no definite D call. The CDR3 sequence is 11 residues long. The ends were cut back, 4 bases at V and 8 bases at J, with 7 bases in the middle. From germline, CDR1 is SGHRS and CDR2 YFSETQ. The CDR3 sequence: CASSGQYEQFF. In DNA, the CDR3 is TGCGCCAGCAGCGGGCAGTATGAGCAGTTCTTC.